This T cell receptor beta chain derives from a study of response to subunit inactivated influenza vaccine. CDR1 SNHLY and CDR2 FYNNEI come from the germline V gene. This CDR3 spans 14 amino acids. V gave up 6 bases and J gave up 8 bases; unmatched junction bases: 3. In the case of this clonotype: The antigen remains unidentified.

TCRdb reanalysed the RT-PCR reads using MiXCR and keeps one entry per CDR3 protein. The table includes about 520,000 distinct CDR3 sequences, around 25% detected once. Study outcomes and limitations: Authors suggested seasonal influenza vaccinations each recruit few new T cells.

The TCR comes from a man aged 50-60 years who received an inactivated influenza vaccine. This specimen was CD4+ T cells sorted from PBMCs, taken around 5 days after vaccination. The V call is TRBV2, the J call TRBJ2-4, with TRBD2 matching 14 bases. CDR3 bases: TGTGCCAGCAGACGACTAGCGGGAGGGGACATTCAGTACTTC. Encoded protein: CASRRLAGGDIQYF.